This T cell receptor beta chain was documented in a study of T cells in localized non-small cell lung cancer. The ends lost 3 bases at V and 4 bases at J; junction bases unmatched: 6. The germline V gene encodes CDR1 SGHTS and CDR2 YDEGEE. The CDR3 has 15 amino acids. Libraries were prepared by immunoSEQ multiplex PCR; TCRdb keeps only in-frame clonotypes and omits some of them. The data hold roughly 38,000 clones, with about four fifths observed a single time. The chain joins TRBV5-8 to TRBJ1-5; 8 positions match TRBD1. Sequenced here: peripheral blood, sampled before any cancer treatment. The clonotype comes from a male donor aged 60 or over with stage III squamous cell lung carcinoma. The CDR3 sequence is CASSSGTGTNQPQHF. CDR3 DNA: TGTGCCAGCAGCTCCGGGACAGGAACGAATCAGCCCCAGCATTTT.